This entry lists 11 T cell receptor beta chains sequenced from one sample in a study of blood T cell dynamics during melanoma immunotherapy. The time point was: week 3, after first cycle of checkpoint inhibitor. Some clones are missing from TCRdb's copy, which holds only in-frame ones; the method was immunoSEQ multiplex PCR. The table shows fewer than 15,000 clones, with around nine tenths occurring only once. Sequencing used blood, obtained from a patient treated with checkpoint blockade. The receptors were sampled from a human donor with melanoma.

The chain combines TRBV4-3 with TRBJ1-1; D is possibly TRBD1 (5 bases). The CDR3 loop spans 15 amino acids. V lost 0 bases and J lost 4, with 12 bases in between. Per the germline V gene, CDR1 is LGHNA and CDR2 is YSLEER. The CDR3 sequence: CASSQDSVRATEAFF. CDR3 coding DNA: TGCGCCAGCAGCCAAGATTCGGTCAGGGCCACTGAAGCTTTCTTT.

The chain joins TRBV19 to TRBJ2-6; 8 nucleotides align to TRBD1. Unmatched junction bases numbered 2, after V lost 5 bases and J lost 2 bases. Germline V gene lookup returns CDR1 LNHDA and CDR2 SQIVND (reference sequence). CDR3 size: 15 residues. The CDR3 reads CASSLQGAGANVLTF. In nucleotides, the CDR3 is TGTGCCAGTAGTTTACAGGGGGCTGGGGCCAACGTCCTGACTTTC. Using reference TRBV19 and TRBJ2-6 for the parts outside the CDR3, the full variable domain is DGGITQSPKYLFRKEGQNVTLSCEQNLNHDAMYWYRQDPGQGLRLIYYSQIVNDFQKGDIAEGYSVSREKKESFPLTVTSAQKNPTAFYLCASSLQGAGANVLTFGAGSRLTVL.

The chain has TRBV7-9 and TRBJ1-3; D ambiguous. With 5 bases removed from V and 9 bases from J, the gap between germline ends came to 11 bases. CDR1 and CDR2 from the germline V gene are SEHNR and FQNEAQ (reference sequence). The CDR3 length is 12 residues. Here the CDR3 reads CASSGGGGTIYF. In DNA form, the CDR3 reads TGTGCCAGCAGCGGAGGCGGAGGCACCATATATTTT.

This clone is a singleton in its sample. J is TRBJ2-3 and V is TRBV27, with 8 bases that match TRBD2. The length of the CDR3 is 16 residues. The germline gives CDR1 MNHEY, CDR2 SMNVEV (reference sequence). J gave up 4 bases and V 7 bases, and 13 bases lay outside the gene matches. CDR3 nucleotides: TGTGCCAGCAAAAACGGAGCGGGAGCGACCCCAGATACGCAGTATTTT. Its protein product is CASKNGAGATPDTQYF.

The chain links TRBV18 to TRBJ1-1; D uncertain. From germline, CDR1 is KGHSH and CDR2 LQKENI. CDR3 size: 16 residues. V gave up 1 base and J gave up 0 bases, with 12 bases separating them. CDR3 sequence (DNA): TGTGCCAGCTCACCACGTAGGGATCGTATGAACACTGAAGCTTTCTTT. It translates to CASSPRRDRMNTEAFF.

This clone was recorded only once. This chain links TRBV7-3 with TRBJ2-2; a possible D gene is TRBD2 (5 bases). The V end was cut by 5 bases, the J end by 0 bases, with 7 bases between. The V gene's germline CDR1 is SGHTA and CDR2 FQGTGA. The CDR3 contains 14 residues. The CDR3 loop reads CASSQAANTGELFF. The CDR3 region has the DNA TGTGCCAGCAGCCAAGCGGCGAACACCGGGGAGCTGTTTTTT.

In this sample, this clone turned up once. The DNA for the CDR3 is TGTGCCAGCAGCCCGACAGGGGGATATCATACCGGGGAGCTGTTTTTT. Protein: CASSPTGGYHTGELFF. The chain links TRBV7-9 to TRBJ2-2, with TRBD1 matching over 9 bases. The CDR3 totals 16 residues. J lost 5 bases, V lost 5 bases, and 9 bases had no gene match. Looked up from germline, CDR1 is SEHNR and CDR2 is FQNEAQ (reference sequence).

The chain joins TRBV4-3 to TRBJ2-3; perhaps TRBD1 as D (6 bases). V shed 0 bases and J shed 3 bases, with 10 bases lying between them. The CDR3 is 15 amino acids. Germline V gene data show CDR1 as LGHNA and CDR2 as YSLEER. The CDR3 DNA reads as TGCGCCAGCAGCCAAGAGTACAGGGCGACAGATACGCAGTATTTT. The encoded protein is CASSQEYRATDTQYF.

The V call is TRBV5-5, the J call TRBJ2-7; the match to TRBD2 covers 10 bases. This CDR3 has 15 residues. The ends lost 2 bases at V and 3 bases at J; junction bases unmatched: 5. Germline assignment: CDR1 SGHKS and CDR2 YYEKEE (reference sequence). The CDR3 here is CASSFSSGSIYEQYF. The CDR3 region has the DNA TGTGCCAGCAGCTTCTCTAGCGGGAGCATCTACGAGCAGTACTTC.

This clone was found a few times. The rearrangement joins TRBV9 to TRBJ2-1; D is perhaps TRBD2 (7 bases). V was clipped by 6 bases and J by 5 bases, with 21 bases between them. Looked up from germline, CDR1 is SGDLS and CDR2 is YYNGEE. This CDR3 is 16 amino acids long. CDR3 DNA sequence: TGTGCCAGCACGCCGGGGGGCGGGAGTTCCCACAATGAGCAGTTCTTC. Protein sequence: CASTPGGGSSHNEQFF.

The V call is TRBV19, the J call TRBJ1-2; TRBD1 aligns across 8 bases. Germline CDR1 and CDR2: LNHDA and SQIVND (reference sequence). J was trimmed by 3 bases and V by 7 bases; bases with no gene match: 13. This CDR3 has 16 residues. For the CDR3, the DNA is TGTGCCAGTACTACACTCTTAGGGGGACAGGACTATGGCTACACCTTC. Translated, it gives CASTTLLGGQDYGYTF.